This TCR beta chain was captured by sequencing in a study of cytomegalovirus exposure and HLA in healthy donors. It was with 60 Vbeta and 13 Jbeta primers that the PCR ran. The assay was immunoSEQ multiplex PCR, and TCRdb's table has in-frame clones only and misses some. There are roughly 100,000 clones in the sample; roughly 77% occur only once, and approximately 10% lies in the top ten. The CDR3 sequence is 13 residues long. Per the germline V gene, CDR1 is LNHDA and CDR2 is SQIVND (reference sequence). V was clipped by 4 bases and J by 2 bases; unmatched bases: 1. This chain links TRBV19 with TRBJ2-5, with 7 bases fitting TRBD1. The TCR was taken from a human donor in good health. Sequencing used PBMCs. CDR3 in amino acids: CASSKDRQETQYF. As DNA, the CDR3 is TGTGCCAGTAGTAAGGACAGGCAAGAGACCCAGTACTTC.